These 18 T cell receptor beta chains originate from one sample sequenced in a study of T cells in Graves' hyperthyroidism and ophthalmopathy. The TCR beta CDR3 regions underwent amplification using RNA transcripts as the source. HTBI primers drove first-round RT-PCR of the TCR CDR3. TCRdb redid the calling of the multiplex PCR reads with MiXCR, one entry per CDR3 protein. The sample consists of more than 500,000 distinct CDR3 sequences, 12% to 15% of them appearing once. The sample was blood. These TCRs come from a woman between 40 and 50 years old with Graves' hyperthyroidism.

This clonotype has a count of ten or more. The J gene is TRBJ2-3, the V gene TRBV2; D uncertain. CDR1 is SNHLY, CDR2 FYNNEI, per germline. V was clipped by 2 bases and J by 2 bases, with 8 bases between them. CDR3 size: 14 residues. The CDR3 DNA reads as TGTGCCAGCAGTGAACGGCTAGACACAGATACGCAGTATTTT. Translating it yields CASSERLDTDTQYF.

A note on this clonotype: A much larger clone lies a single base off, so this may be a read error. The V and J genes are TRBV3-1 and TRBJ1-2; 7 bases are a match to TRBD1. The CDR3 spans 14 residues. Germline loops: CDR1 LGHDT, CDR2 YNNKEL (reference sequence). CDR3 coding DNA: TGTGTCAGCAGCGGGACTAGACAGGGATCTGGCTACACCTTC. Protein sequence: CVSSGTRQGSGYTF. Filled out from reference TRBV3-1 and TRBJ1-2, the complete variable domain reads DTAVSQTPKYLVTQMGNDKSIKCEQNLGHDTMYWYKQDSKKFLKIMFSYNNKELIINETVPNRFSPKSPDKAHLNLHINSLELGDSAVYFCVSSGTRQGSGYTFGSGTRLTVV.

This clonotype turned up a few times. The chain employs TRBV18 and TRBJ2-5, with 7 positions matching TRBD2. CDR1 is KGHSH and CDR2 is LQKENI in the germline V gene. V gave up 3 bases and J gave up 3 bases; unmatched junction bases: 13. CDR3 length equals 17 residues. In nucleotides, the CDR3 is TGTGCCAGCTCACCTCCCGGGCGCGGGAGAAGGAAAGAGACCCAGTACTTC. As protein: CASSPPGRGRRKETQYF.

The chain carries TRBV6-1 and TRBJ2-2, with 9 bases lining up with TRBD1. The CDR3 extends over 16 amino acids. From germline, CDR1 is MNHNS and CDR2 SASEGT. V lost 9 bases to trimming and J lost 7 bases; unmatched junction nucleotides: 15. In DNA, the CDR3 is TGTGCCAGTCGCCGGGGACAGGGACTTGGAAGCGGGGAGCTGTTTTTT. Encoded protein: CASRRGQGLGSGELFF.

The rearrangement uses TRBV11-2 and TRBJ2-5, with TRBD2 identical over 8 bases. Germline V lookup: CDR1 SGHAT, CDR2 FQNNGV. Unmatched junction bases numbered 8, after V lost 10 bases and J lost 4 bases. The CDR3 extends over 13 amino acids. The CDR3 here is CATQRGGGETQYF. CDR3 bases: TGTGCCACTCAACGGGGGGGAGGAGAGACCCAGTACTTC.

This clonotype came up a few times. The genes are TRBV10-3 and TRBJ1-5; D call uncertain. CDR3 length: 14 residues. The V gene lost 3 bases and the J gene lost 0 bases, with 6 bases spanning the gap. CDR1 is ENHRY, CDR2 SYGVKD, per germline. This CDR3 is CAISDQVSNQPQHF. For the CDR3, the DNA is TGTGCCATCAGTGACCAGGTTAGCAATCAGCCCCAGCATTTT.

The sample holds many counts of this clonotype. This chain links TRBV28 with TRBJ1-1; D remains unclear. The V gene lost 6 bases and the J gene lost 5 bases, with 13 bases spanning the gap. This CDR3 has 13 residues. CDR1 is MDHEN, CDR2 SYDVKM, per germline. The CDR3, as DNA: TGTGCCAGCAGGCCCCCAGAGCAGACTGAAGCTTTCTTT. Translating gives CASRPPEQTEAFF.

This clonotype came up a few times. The chain is built from TRBV6-1 and TRBJ1-1; D possibly corresponds to TRBD1 (5 bases). CDR3 length: 13 amino acids. Trimming took off 7 bases at V and 4 bases at J, with 13 bases between the two ends. Germline V lookup: CDR1 MNHNS, CDR2 SASEGT. CDR3 nucleotides: TGTGCCAGCACCGCAGGGCTGCGCACTGAAGCTTTCTTT. Its protein product is CASTAGLRTEAFF.

V gene TRBV12-5 combines with J gene TRBJ2-1; maybe TRBD2 (7 bases). Germline V gene sequence: CDR1 LGHNT, CDR2 FRNRAP. V dropped 8 bases and J dropped 6 bases, with 14 bases sitting between them. The CDR3 contains 13 residues. The CDR3 is CASTLADSNEQFF. CDR3 sequence (DNA): TGTGCTAGTACCCTAGCGGACAGCAATGAGCAGTTCTTC.

This sequence joins TRBV3-1 and TRBJ2-2; tentative D call: TRBD1 (6 bases). Trimming removed 0 bases from V and 9 bases from J, with 14 bases in between. The germline gives CDR1 LGHDT, CDR2 YNNKEL (reference sequence). The CDR3 has 15 residues. The CDR3 sequence is CASSQDMGAVRELFF. The DNA of the CDR3 is TGTGCCAGCAGCCAAGATATGGGGGCCGTCAGGGAGCTGTTTTTT.

This clonotype was found many times. The V and J genes are TRBV7-2 and TRBJ2-3; no clear D gene. There are 15 residues in the CDR3. Trimming left V 5 bases short and J 1 base short, with 13 bases between. Germline-derived CDR1 and CDR2 are SGHTA and FQGNSA. CDR3 in amino acids: CASSQTDPRTDTQYF. As DNA, the CDR3 is TGTGCCAGCAGCCAAACCGATCCCCGCACAGATACGCAGTATTTT.

The chain carries TRBV7-9 and TRBJ2-1; 9 bases map to TRBD2. The junction had 13 bases not matched to a gene; V was cut back by 5 bases and J by 8 bases. This CDR3 is 16 amino acids long. Looked up from germline, CDR1 is SEHNR and CDR2 is FQNEAQ (reference sequence). CDR3 coding DNA: TGTGCCAGCAGCCCCACGGCGGGAGGGGTATTCTATGAGCAGTTCTTC. Translating it yields CASSPTAGGVFYEQFF.

This clonotype was found a few times. The chain carries TRBV27 and TRBJ1-4; 7 positions match TRBD1. The CDR3 runs to 14 residues. Trimming at V came to 1 base and at J to 8 bases, leaving 4 bases not matched to a gene. Germline V gives CDR1 MNHEY, CDR2 SMNVEV (reference sequence). The CDR3 region is CASSLYRGREKLFF. DNA of the CDR3: TGTGCCAGCAGTTTATACAGGGGAAGGGAAAAACTGTTTTTT.

In its sample, this clonotype was seen a few times. The J gene is TRBJ2-7, the V gene TRBV7-2; 9 nucleotides agree with TRBD1. The V segment lost 5 bases and the J segment 7 bases; nucleotides outside the gene matches: 12. Germline loops: CDR1 SGHTA, CDR2 FQGNSA. This CDR3 region has 15 residues. The CDR3 coding sequence is TGTGCCAGCAGCCCGGGGACAGGGAGGGGTGGTGAGCAGTACTTC. Translated, it gives CASSPGTGRGGEQYF.

This clonotype was detected many times. V usage is TRBV3-1 and J usage is TRBJ2-3; D possibly corresponds to TRBD2 (6 bases). The CDR3 length is 14 residues. The V gene lost 0 bases and the J gene lost 4 bases, with 8 bases spanning the gap. Germline V gene sequence: CDR1 LGHDT, CDR2 YNNKEL (reference sequence). CDR3 sequence (DNA): TGTGCCAGCAGCCAAGACCCTAGCGCAGATACGCAGTATTTT. It yields the protein CASSQDPSADTQYF.

This clonotype was counted many times. This sequence joins TRBV15 and TRBJ2-3, with 14 bases fitting TRBD2. From germline, CDR1 is LNHNV and CDR2 YYDKDF (reference sequence). Germline trimming cut 0 bases from V and 7 bases from J; bases unmatched to any gene: 18. The CDR3 sequence is 21 residues long. CDR3 sequence: CATSRELGSMGTSGSGYTQYF. In nucleotides, the CDR3 is TGTGCCACCAGCAGAGAATTGGGTTCAATGGGGACTAGCGGGAGTGGGTATACGCAGTATTTT.

This clonotype was recorded at least ten times. The rearrangement links TRBV28 to TRBJ2-1; D call uncertain. The V end was cut by 2 bases, the J end by 0 bases, with 8 bases between. Germline V gene sequence: CDR1 MDHEN, CDR2 SYDVKM. This CDR3 is 15 amino acids long. CDR3 loop: CASSLRGPSYNEQFF. In DNA form, the CDR3 reads TGTGCCAGCAGTTTACGCGGACCCTCCTACAATGAGCAGTTCTTC.

The sample holds many counts of this clonotype. The J gene is TRBJ2-5, the V gene TRBV18, with 9 bases fitting TRBD1. CDR3 size: 14 residues. CDR1 and CDR2 from the germline V gene are KGHSH and LQKENI. V dropped 3 bases and J dropped 3; count of bases not matched to a gene: 2. In DNA, the CDR3 is TGTGCCAGCTCACCGCGGACAGGGGAAGAGACCCAGTACTTC. It codes for CASSPRTGEETQYF.